This T cell receptor beta chain was captured in a study of T cell repertoires in cytomegalovirus infection. Via MiXCR, TCRdb re-called the reads, giving one row per CDR3 protein. The table lists under 850,000 distinct CDR3 sequences, 30% to 35% of them singletons. This clonotype has just a few counts. Antigen unknown. Overall study results and limits: In two of eight donors, the top clonotype was HLA-C-restricted CMV-specific.

The V gene's germline CDR1 is SGHDT and CDR2 YYEEEE. Losses at the gene ends were 4 bases for V and 9 bases for J; bases not matched to a gene: 12. This CDR3 region has 14 residues. Sequencing was performed on cultured PBMCs, taken from culture after CMV antigen stimulation. The source of this sequence is a human donor in good health (CMV status not recorded). Some clones in this sample may be carry-over from other donors' samples. The chain is built from TRBV5-6 and TRBJ2-7; 8 bases are shared with TRBD1. The CDR3 coding sequence is TGTGCCAGCAGCCCGGGACAGGTTGGGGGTTGGCAGTACTTC. Its protein product is CASSPGQVGGWQYF.